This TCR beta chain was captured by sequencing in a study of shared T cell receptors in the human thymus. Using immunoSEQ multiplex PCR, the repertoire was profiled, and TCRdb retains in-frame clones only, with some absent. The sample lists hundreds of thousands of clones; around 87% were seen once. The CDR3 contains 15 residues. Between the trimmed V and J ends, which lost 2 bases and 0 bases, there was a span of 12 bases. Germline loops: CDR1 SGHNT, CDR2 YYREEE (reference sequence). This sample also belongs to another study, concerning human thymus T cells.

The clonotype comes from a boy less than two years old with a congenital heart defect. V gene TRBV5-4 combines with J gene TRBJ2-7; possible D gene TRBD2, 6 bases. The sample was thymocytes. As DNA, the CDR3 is TGTGCCAGCAGCTTCGGTAGCGGATCCTCCTACGAGCAGTACTTC. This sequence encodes CASSFGSGSSYEQYF.